These T cell receptor beta chains were read from a single sample in a study of T cells in Graves' hyperthyroidism and ophthalmopathy. TCRdb reprocessed the multiplex PCR reads with MiXCR, giving one entry per CDR3 protein. This sample yields under 600,000 distinct CDR3 sequences, of which about a sixth are seen a single time; around 3.3% belongs to the top ten. The sample was blood. All receptors derive from a middle-aged woman with Graves' ophthalmopathy. CDR3s include the opening cysteine and the closing phenylalanine or tryptophan. The order of the fields is clone size, V gene, J gene, D gene, CDR3 length, CDR3 protein, CDR3 DNA. A D gene is named only where the DNA matches it firmly. Where a row states a size, it is once, few, many or the class of an expanded clone; other rows omit it.

many	TRBV7-2	TRBJ2-7	TRBD2	14	CASSPRPGGDEQYF	TGTGCCAGCAGCCCTCGCCCGGGAGGGGACGAGCAGTACTTC
many	TRBV18	TRBJ1-2	NA	12	CASSPQDNGYTF	TGTGCCAGCTCACCACAGGATAATGGCTACACCTTC
many	TRBV2	TRBJ2-7	TRBD2	14	CASKREGLPYEQYF	TGTGCCAGCAAGCGGGAGGGACTCCCCTACGAGCAGTACTTC
few	TRBV2	TRBJ2-5	NA	11	CGSSVQETQYF	TGTGGCAGCAGCGTTCAAGAGACCCAGTACTTC
NA	TRBV5-6	TRBJ2-1	NA	16	CASSLEVATSYNEQFF	TGTGCCAGCAGCTTGGAGGTAGCGACCTCCTACAATGAGCAGTTCTTC
many	TRBV6-1	TRBJ2-7	NA	14	CASSASGGTDEQYF	TGTGCCAGCAGTGCCTCCGGGGGAACGGACGAGCAGTACTTC
few	TRBV7-9	TRBJ1-1	NA	15	CASSLGSLRNTEAFF	TGTGCCAGCAGCTTAGGTAGTCTGAGAAACACTGAAGCTTTCTTT
few	TRBV5-4	TRBJ2-3	TRBD2	16	CASYPRLAGGTDTQYF	TGTGCCAGCTACCCACGACTAGCGGGTGGCACAGATACGCAGTATTTT
many	TRBV3-1	TRBJ2-3	TRBD2	15	CASSQGSGTKDTQYF	TGTGCCAGCAGCCAAGGTTCGGGGACTAAGGATACGCAGTATTTT
many	TRBV7-2	TRBJ1-5	NA	17	CASSLAETSYSNQPQHF	TGTGCCAGCAGCTTAGCCGAGACAAGTTATAGCAATCAGCCCCAGCATTTT
few	TRBV18	TRBJ2-1	NA	15	CASSPAQGLGNEQFF	TGTGCCAGCTCACCGGCTCAGGGGTTGGGCAATGAGCAGTTCTTC
many	TRBV7-8	TRBJ2-2	NA	16	CASSLVGFLDTGELFF	TGTGCCAGCAGCTTAGTGGGTTTCCTGGACACCGGGGAGCTGTTTTTT
many	TRBV2	TRBJ2-1	NA	13	CASSEERFREQFF	TGTGCCAGCAGTGAAGAGCGGTTTCGTGAGCAGTTCTTC
NA	TRBV5-1	TRBJ1-1	NA	15	CASSLDLGAATEAFF	TGCGCCAGCAGCTTGGATTTAGGGGCAGCCACTGAAGCTTTCTTT
many	TRBV11-2	TRBJ2-2	NA	13	CASSRQVGGELFF	TGTGCCAGCAGTAGACAGGTCGGCGGGGAGCTGTTTTTT
once	TRBV5-1	TRBJ1-6	TRBD1	13	CASSRTGFPPLHF	TGCGCCAGCAGTAGGACAGGGTTTCCACCCCTCCACTTT
few	TRBV24-1	TRBJ2-7	NA	15	CATNLEAGIDYEQYF	TGTGCCACCAATCTAGAGGCAGGGATAGACTACGAGCAGTACTTC
many	TRBV18	TRBJ2-3	NA	17	CASSPLRSTGGTDTQYF	TGTGCCAGCTCACCATTGCGATCTACCGGGGGCACAGATACGCAGTATTTT
few	TRBV19	TRBJ2-7	TRBD1	15	CASSIGTGDSYEQYF	TGTGCCAGTAGTATTGGGACAGGGGACTCCTACGAGCAGTACTTC